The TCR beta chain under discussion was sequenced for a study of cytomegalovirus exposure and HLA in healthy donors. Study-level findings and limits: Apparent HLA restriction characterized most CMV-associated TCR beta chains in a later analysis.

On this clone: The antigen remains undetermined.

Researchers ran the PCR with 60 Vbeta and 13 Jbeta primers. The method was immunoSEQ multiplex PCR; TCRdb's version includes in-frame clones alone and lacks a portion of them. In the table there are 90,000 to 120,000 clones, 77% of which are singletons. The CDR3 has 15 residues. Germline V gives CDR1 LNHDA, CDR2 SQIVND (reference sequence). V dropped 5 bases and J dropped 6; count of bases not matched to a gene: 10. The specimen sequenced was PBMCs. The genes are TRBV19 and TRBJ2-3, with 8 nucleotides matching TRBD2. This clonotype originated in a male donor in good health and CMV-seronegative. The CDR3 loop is CASSSGRTSYDTQYF. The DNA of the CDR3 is TGTGCCAGTAGTTCGGGACGGACTAGCTATGATACGCAGTATTTT.